This is a list of T cell receptor beta chains from one sample in a study of blood T cells in healthy people across ages. TCRdb processed the 5' RACE reads anew with MiXCR; each CDR3 protein has one entry. The sample records 1,800,000 or so distinct CDR3 sequences, 39% being singletons. The sample consisted of blood. Receptor source: a human donor in good health. CDR3s include the opening cysteine and the closing phenylalanine or tryptophan.

>15|TRBV15
CATSPDRGINYGYTF
>14|TRBV7-9
CASSTLQGLYGYTF
>14|TRBV6-2/TRBV6-3
CASKFPGETGELFF
>14|TRBV12-3/TRBV12-4
CASSPPGLYYEQYF
>16|TRBV6-5
CASSYSNRGHPYEQFF
>18|TRBV4-3
CASSRRKFGGLFNYGYTF
>14|TRBV20-1
CSASPGTVNQPQHF
>14|TRBV20-1
CSASTGLAGYEQYF
>16|TRBV4-2
CASSQEWVEYTGELFF
>14|TRBV9
CASSVARQGNGYTF
>12|TRBV9
CASSATDCGYTF
>13|TRBV20-1
CSASVAGGMSQYF
>16|TRBV12-3/TRBV12-4
CASTKSYWASTYEQYF
>12|TRBV6-6
CATRAGLRGNTF
>16|TRBV6-5
CASSYSSGGAGDTQYF
>15|TRBV7-2
CASSVSGTGSSGYTF
>16|TRBV20-1
CSARDGGRSSCNEQFF
>12|TRBV5-1
CASKAGNYGYTF
>12|TRBV12-3/TRBV12-4
CASSNIGQEQFF